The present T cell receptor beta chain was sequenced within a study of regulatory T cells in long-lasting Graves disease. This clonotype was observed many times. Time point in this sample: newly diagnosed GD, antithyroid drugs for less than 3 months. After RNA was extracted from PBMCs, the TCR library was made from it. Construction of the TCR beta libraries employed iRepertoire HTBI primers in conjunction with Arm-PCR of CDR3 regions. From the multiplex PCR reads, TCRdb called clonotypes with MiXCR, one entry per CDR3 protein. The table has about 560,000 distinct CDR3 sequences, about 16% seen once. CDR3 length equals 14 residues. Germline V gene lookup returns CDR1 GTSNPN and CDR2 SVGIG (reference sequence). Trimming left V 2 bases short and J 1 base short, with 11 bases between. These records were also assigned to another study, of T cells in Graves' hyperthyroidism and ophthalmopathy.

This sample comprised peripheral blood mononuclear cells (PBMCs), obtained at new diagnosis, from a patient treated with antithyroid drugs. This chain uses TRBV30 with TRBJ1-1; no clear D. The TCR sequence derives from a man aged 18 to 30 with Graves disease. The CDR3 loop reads CAWSQLTPNTEAFF. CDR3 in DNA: TGTGCCTGGAGTCAACTCACACCGAACACTGAAGCTTTCTTT. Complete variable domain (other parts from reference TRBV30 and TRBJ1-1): SQTIHQWPATLVQPVGSPLSLECTVEGTSNPNLYWYRQAAGRGLQLLFYSVGIGQISSEVPQNLSASRPQDRQFILSSKKLLLSDSGFYLCAWSQLTPNTEAFFGQGTRLTVV.